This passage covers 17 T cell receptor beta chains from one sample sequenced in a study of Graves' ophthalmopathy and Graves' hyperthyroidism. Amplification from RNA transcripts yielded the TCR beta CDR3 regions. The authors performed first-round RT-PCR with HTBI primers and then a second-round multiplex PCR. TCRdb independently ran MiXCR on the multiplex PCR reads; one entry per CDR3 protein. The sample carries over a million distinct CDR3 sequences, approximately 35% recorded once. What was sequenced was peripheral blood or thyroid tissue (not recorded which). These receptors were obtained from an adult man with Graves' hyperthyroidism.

CDR3 bases: TGTGCCAGTAGTCCATTAGATGGCGAGCAGTACTTC. Amino acid sequence: CASSPLDGEQYF. The chain couples TRBV19 to TRBJ2-7; D unresolved. The V gene lost 5 bases and the J gene lost 6 bases, with 11 bases spanning the gap. The CDR3 is 12 residues long. Germline CDR1 is LNHDA and CDR2 is SQIVND (reference sequence).

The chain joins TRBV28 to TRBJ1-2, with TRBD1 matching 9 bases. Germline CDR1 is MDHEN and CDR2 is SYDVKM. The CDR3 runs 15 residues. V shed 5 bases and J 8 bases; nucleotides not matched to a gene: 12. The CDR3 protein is CASSLSGTGLAGYTF. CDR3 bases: TGTGCCAGCAGTCTCTCTGGGACAGGGCTAGCGGGCTACACCTTC.

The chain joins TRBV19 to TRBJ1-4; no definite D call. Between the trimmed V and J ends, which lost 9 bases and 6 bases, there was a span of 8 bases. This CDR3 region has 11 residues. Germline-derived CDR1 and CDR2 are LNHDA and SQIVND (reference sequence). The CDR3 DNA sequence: TGTGCCAGCCGTCGCGATGAAAAACTGTTTTTT. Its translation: CASRRDEKLFF.

The CDR3 region is CASSYRRSHLGNTIYF. CDR3 DNA: TGTGCCAGCAGTTATAGGAGGTCACATCTGGGAAACACCATATATTTT. This chain joins TRBV6-5 and TRBJ1-3; unclear D gene. Germline lookup yields CDR1 MNHEY and CDR2 SVGAGI. The CDR3 runs 16 residues. Trimming took 3 bases from V and 4 from J, leaving 16 bases between them.

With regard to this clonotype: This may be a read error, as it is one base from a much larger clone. CDR3 DNA: TGTGCCAGCAGCCCGGCTGTGGAGACCCAGTACTTC. Protein product: CASSPAVETQYF. The V and J genes are TRBV7-2 and TRBJ2-5; D unresolved. This CDR3 is built from 12 residues. The germline V and J ends were trimmed by 5 bases and 5 bases, with 9 bases remaining between them. In germline, CDR1 is SGHTA, CDR2 FQGNSA.

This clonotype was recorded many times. The CDR3 nucleotides read TGTGCCAGCACCAGAACCGGGACAGGCTACGAGCAGTACTTC. Its translation is CASTRTGTGYEQYF. This chain uses TRBV7-9 with TRBJ2-7; 8 bases line up with TRBD1. The CDR3 is 14 residues long. The germline CDR1 and CDR2 sequences are SEHNR and FQNEAQ (reference sequence). Trimming removed 7 bases from V and 3 bases from J; junction bases left unmatched: 8.

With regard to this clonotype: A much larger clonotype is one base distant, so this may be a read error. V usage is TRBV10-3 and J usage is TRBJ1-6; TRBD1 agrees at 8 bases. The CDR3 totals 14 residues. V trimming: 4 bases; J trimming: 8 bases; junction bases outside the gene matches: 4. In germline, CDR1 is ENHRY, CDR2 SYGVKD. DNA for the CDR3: TGTGCCATCAGTGCGACAGGGGCATATTCACCCCTCCACTTT. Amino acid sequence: CAISATGAYSPLHF.

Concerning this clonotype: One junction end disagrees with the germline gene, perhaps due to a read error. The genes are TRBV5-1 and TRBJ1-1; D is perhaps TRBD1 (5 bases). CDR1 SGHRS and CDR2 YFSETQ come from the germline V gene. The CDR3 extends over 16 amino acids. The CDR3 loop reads CASSLAEVAGNTEAFF. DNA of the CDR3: TGCGCCAGCAGCTTGGCCGAAGTGGCAGGGAACACTGAAGCCTTCTTT. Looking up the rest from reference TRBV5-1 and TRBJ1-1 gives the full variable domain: KAGVTQTPRYLIKTRGQQVTLSCSPISGHRSVSWYQQTPGQGLQFLFEYFSETQRNKGNFPGRFSGRQFSNSRSEMNVSTLELGDSALYLCASSLAEVAGNTEAFFGQGTRLTVV.

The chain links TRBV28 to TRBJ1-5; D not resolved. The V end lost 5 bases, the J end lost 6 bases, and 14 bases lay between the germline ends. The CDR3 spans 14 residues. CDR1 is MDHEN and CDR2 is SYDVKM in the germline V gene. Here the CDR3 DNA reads TGTGCCAGCAGTCGCCCCCGGCAAACTCAGCCCCAGCATTTT. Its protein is CASSRPRQTQPQHF.

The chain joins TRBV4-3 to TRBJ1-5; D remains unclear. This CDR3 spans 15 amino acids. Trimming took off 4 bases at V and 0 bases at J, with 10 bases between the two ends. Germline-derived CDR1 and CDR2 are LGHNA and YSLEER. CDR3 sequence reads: CASSRNRNSNQPQHF. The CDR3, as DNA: TGCGCCAGCAGCCGAAATCGGAATAGCAATCAGCCCCAGCATTTT.

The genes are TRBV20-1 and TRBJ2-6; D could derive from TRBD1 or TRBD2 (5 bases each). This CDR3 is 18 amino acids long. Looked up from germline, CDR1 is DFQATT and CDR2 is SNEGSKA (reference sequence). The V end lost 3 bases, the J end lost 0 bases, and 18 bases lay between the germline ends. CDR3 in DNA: TGCAGTGCTAGGGCCGGGGACGAGCAGTACTCTGGGGCCAACGTCCTGACTTTC. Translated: CSARAGDEQYSGANVLTF.

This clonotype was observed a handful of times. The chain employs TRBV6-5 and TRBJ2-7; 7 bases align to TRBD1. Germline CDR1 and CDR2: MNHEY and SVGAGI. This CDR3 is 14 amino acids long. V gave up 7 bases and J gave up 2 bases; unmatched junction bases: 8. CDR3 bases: TGTGCCAGCACCCTTGGACAGGCCGCCTACGAGCAGTACTTC. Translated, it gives CASTLGQAAYEQYF.

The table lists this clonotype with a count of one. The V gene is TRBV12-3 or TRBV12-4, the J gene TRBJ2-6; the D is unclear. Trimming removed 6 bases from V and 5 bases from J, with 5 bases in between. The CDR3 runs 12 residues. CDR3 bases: TGTGCCAGCAGCGACAGGGCCAACGTCCTGACTTTC. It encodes CASSDRANVLTF.

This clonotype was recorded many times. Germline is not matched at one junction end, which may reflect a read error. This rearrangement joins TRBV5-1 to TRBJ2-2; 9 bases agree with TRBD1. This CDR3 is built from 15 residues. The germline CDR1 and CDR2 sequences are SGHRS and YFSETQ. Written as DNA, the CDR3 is TGTGCCAGCAGCTCCCGGGACAGGGACACCGGGGAGCTGTTTTTT. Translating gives CASSSRDRDTGELFF. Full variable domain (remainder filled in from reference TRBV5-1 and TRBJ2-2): KAGVTQTPRYLIKTRGQQVTLSCSPISGHRSVSWYQQTPGQGLQFLFEYFSETQRNKGNFPGRFSGRQFSNSRSEMNVSTLELGDSALYLCASSSRDRDTGELFFGEGSRLTVL.

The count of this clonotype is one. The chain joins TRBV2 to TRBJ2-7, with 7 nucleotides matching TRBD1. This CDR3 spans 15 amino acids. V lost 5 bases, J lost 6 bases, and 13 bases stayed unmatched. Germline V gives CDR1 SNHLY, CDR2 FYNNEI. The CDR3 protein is CASSYTGTAAGEQYF. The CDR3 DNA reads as TGTGCCAGCAGTTACACCGGGACAGCGGCTGGCGAGCAGTACTTC.

CDR3 residues: CASSRTREVGYTF. In nucleotides, the CDR3 is TGTGCCAGCAGTCGAACGCGGGAGGTCGGCTACACCTTC. J is TRBJ1-2 and V is TRBV6-5; no firm D call. Trimming took 5 bases from V and 8 from J, leaving 15 bases between them. CDR1 is MNHEY, CDR2 SVGAGI, per germline. CDR3 size: 13 residues.

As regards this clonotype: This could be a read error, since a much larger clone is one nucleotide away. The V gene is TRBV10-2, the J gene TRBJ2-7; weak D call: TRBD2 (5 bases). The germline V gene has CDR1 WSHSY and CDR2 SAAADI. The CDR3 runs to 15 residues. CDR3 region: CASSLASGNSYEQHF. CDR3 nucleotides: TGCGCCAGCAGCTTGGCTTCCGGGAATTCCTACGAGCAGCACTTC.